This is a list of T cell receptor beta chains from one sample in a study of blood T cell repertoires in COVID-19. Generated by immunoSEQ multiplex PCR, the TCRdb table keeps only in-frame clones and is missing some. The profile shows approximately 150,000 clones, 80% to 90% of them singletons. The sequencing sample was made of peripheral blood. These receptors were collected from a woman aged 45 to 65 with active or convalescent COVID-19. Each CDR3 is given with its conserved first and last residue. Each record gives: D gene, V gene, clone size, J gene, CDR3 DNA, CDR3 protein. The D gene is left open where the match is weak. Clone size is given for some rows only: seen once, a few or many times, or a class if the clone is expanded.

d_gene: .; v_gene: TRBV5-1; abundance: .; j_gene: TRBJ2-7; CDR3nt: TGCGCCAGCAGCGCCCAGGTTTCCTACGAGCAGTACTTC; CDR3aa: CASSAQVSYEQYF
d_gene: .; v_gene: TRBV28; abundance: once; j_gene: TRBJ1-5; CDR3nt: TGTGCCAGCAGTTTCTGGAGAAGCAATCAGCCCCAGCATTTT; CDR3aa: CASSFWRSNQPQHF
d_gene: .; v_gene: TRBV25-1; abundance: .; j_gene: TRBJ1-3; CDR3nt: TGTGCCAGCAGTGAATCCCGAATAGCTGGAAACACCATATATTTT; CDR3aa: CASSESRIAGNTIYF
d_gene: TRBD1; v_gene: TRBV19; abundance: .; j_gene: TRBJ2-7; CDR3nt: TGTGCCAGTAGAGAGGACAGGGCTTCCTACGAGCAGTACTTC; CDR3aa: CASREDRASYEQYF
d_gene: TRBD2; v_gene: TRBV6-5; abundance: .; j_gene: TRBJ2-1; CDR3nt: TGTGCCAGCAGCCGGACTAGCTACAATGAGCAGTTCTTC; CDR3aa: CASSRTSYNEQFF
d_gene: .; v_gene: TRBV2; abundance: .; j_gene: TRBJ2-1; CDR3nt: TGTGCCAGCACTTACCAGGGCTCCTACAATGAGCAGTTCTTC; CDR3aa: CASTYQGSYNEQFF
d_gene: TRBD2; v_gene: TRBV5-1; abundance: once; j_gene: TRBJ2-1; CDR3nt: TGCGCCAGCAGGGCGGGAGCGGGACGAAACAATGAGCAGTTCTTC; CDR3aa: CASRAGAGRNNEQFF
d_gene: TRBD1; v_gene: TRBV18; abundance: .; j_gene: TRBJ1-1; CDR3nt: TGTGCCAGCTTTGTACCGGGACAGCCGGGTACTGAAGCTTTCTTT; CDR3aa: CASFVPGQPGTEAFF
d_gene: TRBD1; v_gene: TRBV19; abundance: .; j_gene: TRBJ2-2; CDR3nt: TGTGCCAGTAGTAATACAGGGGGGAACGGGGAGCTGTTTTTT; CDR3aa: CASSNTGGNGELFF
d_gene: TRBD1; v_gene: TRBV3-1/TRBV3-2; abundance: .; j_gene: TRBJ1-1; CDR3nt: TGTGCCAGCAGCCCAGGGCCGGGACAGGGGGCAAAGGGTGAAGCTTTCTTT; CDR3aa: CASSPGPGQGAKGEAFF
d_gene: TRBD1; v_gene: TRBV7-9; abundance: once; j_gene: TRBJ2-7; CDR3nt: TGTGCCAGCAGCTGGGACAGCCCTGACGAGCAGTACTTC; CDR3aa: CASSWDSPDEQYF
d_gene: .; v_gene: TRBV27; abundance: .; j_gene: TRBJ1-4; CDR3nt: TGTGCCAGCAGTTTAGCCGGGGCTAATGAAAAACTGTTTTTT; CDR3aa: CASSLAGANEKLFF
d_gene: .; v_gene: TRBV28; abundance: .; j_gene: TRBJ2-7; CDR3nt: TGTGCCAGCGGCCCAACTAGCTCCCTTAAAGACGAGCAGTACTTC; CDR3aa: CASGPTSSLKDEQYF
d_gene: .; v_gene: TRBV3-1/TRBV3-2; abundance: .; j_gene: TRBJ1-4; CDR3nt: TGTGCCAGCAGCCGTGGCTCAACTAATGAAAAACTGTTTTTT; CDR3aa: CASSRGSTNEKLFF
d_gene: .; v_gene: TRBV30; abundance: .; j_gene: TRBJ2-6; CDR3nt: TGTGCCTGGGGGCGCGGCTCTGGGGCCAACGTCCTGACTTTC; CDR3aa: CAWGRGSGANVLTF
d_gene: .; v_gene: TRBV20-1; abundance: .; j_gene: TRBJ1-1; CDR3nt: TGCAGTGCTAGACCAGGGACTGAAGCTTTCTTT; CDR3aa: CSARPGTEAFF
d_gene: TRBD2; v_gene: TRBV12-5; abundance: .; j_gene: TRBJ2-1; CDR3nt: TGTGCTAGTGGTTTGACCGCTGACTTGTCGACTAGCGGGGGGAATGAGCAGTTCTTC; CDR3aa: CASGLTADLSTSGGNEQFF
d_gene: .; v_gene: TRBV11-3; abundance: .; j_gene: TRBJ2-1; CDR3nt: TGTGCCAGCAGCTTAGATGGGCCAGGGAATGAGCAGTTCTTC; CDR3aa: CASSLDGPGNEQFF
d_gene: .; v_gene: TRBV15; abundance: .; j_gene: TRBJ2-6; CDR3nt: TGTGCCACCAGCAGTCTCTCTGGGGCCAACGTCCTGACTTTC; CDR3aa: CATSSLSGANVLTF
d_gene: .; v_gene: TRBV21-1; abundance: .; j_gene: TRBJ2-2; CDR3nt: TGTGCCAGCAGCGGTCGGGAGGGCCTCGTTCATACCGGGGAGCTGTTTTTT; CDR3aa: CASSGREGLVHTGELFF
d_gene: .; v_gene: TRBV7-9; abundance: .; j_gene: TRBJ2-3; CDR3nt: TGTGCCAGCAGCTTGGACACTCTGAGCACAGATACGCAGTATTTT; CDR3aa: CASSLDTLSTDTQYF
d_gene: TRBD1; v_gene: TRBV15; abundance: .; j_gene: TRBJ1-3; CDR3nt: TGTGCCACCAGCAGTTGGACAGGGAACACCATATATTTT; CDR3aa: CATSSWTGNTIYF
d_gene: TRBD1; v_gene: TRBV4-3; abundance: .; j_gene: TRBJ2-7; CDR3nt: TGCGCCAGCAGCCCCTCCGGACAGGGCAGCTACGAGCAGTACTTC; CDR3aa: CASSPSGQGSYEQYF
d_gene: TRBD2; v_gene: TRBV4-3; abundance: .; j_gene: TRBJ2-5; CDR3nt: TGCGCCAGCAGCCAGGAGAGCGGGAAGCAAGAGACCCAGTACTTC; CDR3aa: CASSQESGKQETQYF
d_gene: .; v_gene: TRBV11-2; abundance: .; j_gene: TRBJ1-1; CDR3nt: TGTGCCAGCAGCTTGAAAGGGGCGAACACTGAAGCTTTCTTT; CDR3aa: CASSLKGANTEAFF
d_gene: .; v_gene: TRBV29-1; abundance: .; j_gene: TRBJ2-7; CDR3nt: TGCAGCGTTGAGGTGCCACACAGCGGCTCCCGAGAGCAGTACTTC; CDR3aa: CSVEVPHSGSREQYF
d_gene: .; v_gene: TRBV2; abundance: .; j_gene: TRBJ2-6; CDR3nt: TGTGCCAGCAGGAGAGGCTCTGGGGCCAACGTCCTGACTTTC; CDR3aa: CASRRGSGANVLTF
d_gene: .; v_gene: TRBV14; abundance: .; j_gene: TRBJ1-2; CDR3nt: TGTGCCAGCAGCCAAGTAAGCGGGGACTATGGCTACACCTTC; CDR3aa: CASSQVSGDYGYTF
d_gene: .; v_gene: TRBV19; abundance: once; j_gene: TRBJ1-4; CDR3nt: TGTGCCAGTAGTATCGGCCGGGCAACTAATGAAAAACTGTTTTTT; CDR3aa: CASSIGRATNEKLFF
d_gene: TRBD1; v_gene: TRBV5-1; abundance: .; j_gene: TRBJ1-1; CDR3nt: TGCGCCAGCAGCTGGGACAGCGCCTATAATGAAGCTTTCTTT; CDR3aa: CASSWDSAYNEAFF
d_gene: TRBD1; v_gene: TRBV5-6; abundance: .; j_gene: TRBJ2-5; CDR3nt: TGTGCCAGCAGCTTATCGGGACAGCTAAGGTACCAAGAGACCCAGTACTTC; CDR3aa: CASSLSGQLRYQETQYF
d_gene: TRBD1; v_gene: TRBV4-3; abundance: .; j_gene: TRBJ2-1; CDR3nt: TGCGCCAGCAGCCACTCTCGACCGGGACAGGGGCCCTATGAGCAGTTCTTC; CDR3aa: CASSHSRPGQGPYEQFF
d_gene: TRBD1; v_gene: TRBV6-2/TRBV6-3; abundance: .; j_gene: TRBJ2-3; CDR3nt: TGTGCCAGCAGTTACGGGAGACAGGGAAGTAGCACAGATACGCAGTATTTT; CDR3aa: CASSYGRQGSSTDTQYF
d_gene: TRBD2; v_gene: TRBV3-1/TRBV3-2; abundance: once; j_gene: TRBJ2-3; CDR3nt: TGTGCCAGCAGCCAGACTCGAGAATGGACTAGCGGGAGGGCCTGGGATACGCAGTATTTT; CDR3aa: CASSQTREWTSGRAWDTQYF
d_gene: TRBD2; v_gene: TRBV7-2; abundance: .; j_gene: TRBJ2-3; CDR3nt: TGTGCCAGCAGCTCACTAGCGGGGGCCCCGGATACGCAGTATTTT; CDR3aa: CASSSLAGAPDTQYF
d_gene: TRBD1; v_gene: TRBV9; abundance: few; j_gene: TRBJ1-5; CDR3nt: TGTGCCAGCAGCGCGACAGGGGGCAATCAGCCCCAGCATTTT; CDR3aa: CASSATGGNQPQHF
d_gene: TRBD2; v_gene: TRBV19; abundance: once; j_gene: TRBJ2-4; CDR3nt: TGTGCCAGTAGTTTTGGGACTAGCGGGAACATTCAGTACTTC; CDR3aa: CASSFGTSGNIQYF
d_gene: TRBD2; v_gene: TRBV11-3; abundance: .; j_gene: TRBJ2-1; CDR3nt: TGTGCCAGCAGCTCCTGGACTAGCGGGGCTTACAATGAGCAGTTCTTC; CDR3aa: CASSSWTSGAYNEQFF
d_gene: TRBD1; v_gene: TRBV27; abundance: .; j_gene: TRBJ2-1; CDR3nt: TGTGCCAGCAGTTCCCGGGACAGGGTCTCCTACAATGAGCAGTTCTTC; CDR3aa: CASSSRDRVSYNEQFF
d_gene: TRBD1; v_gene: TRBV29-1; abundance: .; j_gene: TRBJ2-6; CDR3nt: TGCAGCGTTCAGGGGGCGACAGGGGCCAACGTCCTGACTTTC; CDR3aa: CSVQGATGANVLTF
d_gene: .; v_gene: TRBV5-4; abundance: .; j_gene: TRBJ1-2; CDR3nt: TGTGCCACCAGTAGGACAAACAGCTATGGCTACACCTTC; CDR3aa: CATSRTNSYGYTF
d_gene: TRBD1; v_gene: TRBV6-2/TRBV6-3; abundance: .; j_gene: TRBJ2-7; CDR3nt: TGTGCCAGCAGTTACTCTAGCGGGACAGGGGACGAGCAGTACTTC; CDR3aa: CASSYSSGTGDEQYF
d_gene: TRBD2; v_gene: TRBV5-1; abundance: .; j_gene: TRBJ2-1; CDR3nt: TGCGCCAGCAGTGAGCGGGGGGCCCTTGGTGAGCAGTTCTTC; CDR3aa: CASSERGALGEQFF
d_gene: .; v_gene: TRBV6-2/TRBV6-3; abundance: .; j_gene: TRBJ1-6; CDR3nt: TGTGCCAGCAGTATTCGGGATCCAAGGGCACCCCTCCACTTT; CDR3aa: CASSIRDPRAPLHF
d_gene: TRBD1; v_gene: TRBV5-1; abundance: .; j_gene: TRBJ2-3; CDR3nt: TGCGCCAGCAGCTTGAATCAGGGGGCTTTGACAGATACGCAGTATTTT; CDR3aa: CASSLNQGALTDTQYF
d_gene: .; v_gene: TRBV14; abundance: .; j_gene: TRBJ1-4; CDR3nt: TGTGCCAGCAGCCAAGATGTGTCAGCTAATGAAAAACTGTTTTTT; CDR3aa: CASSQDVSANEKLFF
d_gene: .; v_gene: TRBV25-1; abundance: .; j_gene: TRBJ1-4; CDR3nt: TGTGCCAGCAGTGAAGCCGGGAGTAATGAAAAACTGTTTTTT; CDR3aa: CASSEAGSNEKLFF
d_gene: .; v_gene: TRBV12-5; abundance: .; j_gene: TRBJ1-2; CDR3nt: TGTGCTAGTGGTACGAGACAGGTCGGCTACACCTTC; CDR3aa: CASGTRQVGYTF
d_gene: TRBD1; v_gene: TRBV9; abundance: .; j_gene: TRBJ2-3; CDR3nt: TGTGCCAGCAGCGTAGAGACAGGGTTCGCGACAGATACGCAGTATTTT; CDR3aa: CASSVETGFATDTQYF
d_gene: .; v_gene: TRBV27; abundance: .; j_gene: TRBJ2-1; CDR3nt: TGTGCCAGCAGTGCCTTATTGAATCTATCCCGCGATGAGCAGTTCTTC; CDR3aa: CASSALLNLSRDEQFF
d_gene: TRBD1; v_gene: TRBV5-1; abundance: .; j_gene: TRBJ1-4; CDR3nt: TGCGCCAGCACCTCCCAGGGGGATGGGGAAAAACTGTTTTTT; CDR3aa: CASTSQGDGEKLFF
d_gene: TRBD1; v_gene: TRBV5-1; abundance: .; j_gene: TRBJ2-7; CDR3nt: TGCGCCAGCAGAACACGGACAGGGGGCGTAGTGTCCTACGAGCAGTACTTC; CDR3aa: CASRTRTGGVVSYEQYF
d_gene: .; v_gene: TRBV19; abundance: .; j_gene: TRBJ1-3; CDR3nt: TGTGCCAGTACCCACGTGAGCTCTGGAAACACCATATATTTT; CDR3aa: CASTHVSSGNTIYF
d_gene: .; v_gene: TRBV14; abundance: .; j_gene: TRBJ1-4; CDR3nt: TGTGCCAGCAGCCCCCACAGGGCACCTAATGAAAAACTGTTTTTT; CDR3aa: CASSPHRAPNEKLFF
d_gene: .; v_gene: TRBV5-5; abundance: .; j_gene: TRBJ2-7; CDR3nt: TGTGCCAGCAGCTTGTATCGGGACGAGCAGTACTTC; CDR3aa: CASSLYRDEQYF
d_gene: TRBD1; v_gene: TRBV10-3; abundance: .; j_gene: TRBJ1-2; CDR3nt: TGTGCCATCAGTGCGTCCGGGACAGGGGGATATATCTATGGCTACACCTTC; CDR3aa: CAISASGTGGYIYGYTF
d_gene: TRBD1; v_gene: TRBV5-4; abundance: .; j_gene: TRBJ2-7; CDR3nt: TGTGCCAGCAGCTTGGCTCGGACAGGGGCGGGGGAGCAGTACTTC; CDR3aa: CASSLARTGAGEQYF
d_gene: TRBD2; v_gene: TRBV19; abundance: .; j_gene: TRBJ2-1; CDR3nt: TGTGCCAGTAGTCCGACTAGCGGGGTAGTGGATGAGCAGTTCTTC; CDR3aa: CASSPTSGVVDEQFF